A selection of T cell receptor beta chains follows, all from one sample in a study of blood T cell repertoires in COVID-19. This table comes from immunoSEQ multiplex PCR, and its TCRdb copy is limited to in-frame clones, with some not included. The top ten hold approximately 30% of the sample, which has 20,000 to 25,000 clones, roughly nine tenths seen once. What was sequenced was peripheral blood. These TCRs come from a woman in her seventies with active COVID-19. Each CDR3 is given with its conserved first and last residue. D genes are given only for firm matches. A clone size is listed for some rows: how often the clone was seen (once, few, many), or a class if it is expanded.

TGTGCCAGCAGCTCATCCCCGGGGGGGGCCGGTCTCTACGAGCAGTACTTC	CASSSSPGGAGLYEQYF	TRBJ2-7	once	TRBV7-3	TRBD2
TGTGCCAGCAGTTACGGGACAGGGGTTCGGAACACTGAAGCTTTCTTT	CASSYGTGVRNTEAFF	TRBJ1-1	.	TRBV6-5	TRBD1
TGTGCCAGCAGCCCCCCGGCCGGGGAGCTGTTTTTT	CASSPPAGELFF	TRBJ2-2	few	TRBV5-4	.
TGTGCCAGCAGTTCCGGGGGGTCGGATAAAAACATTCAGTACTTC	CASSSGGSDKNIQYF	TRBJ2-4	.	TRBV28	TRBD2
TGTGCCAGCAGCGCCCTTCCGTATGGCTACACCTTC	CASSALPYGYTF	TRBJ1-2	.	TRBV9	.
TGTGCCAGCAGCCCTTCCGTCATAGGGCCAGGGAATCAGCCCCAGCATTTT	CASSPSVIGPGNQPQHF	TRBJ1-5	.	TRBV16	.
TGTGCCAGCAGCTTAGCGAAGGTGGGGGGGATAGACTTC	CASSLAKVGGIDF	TRBJ2-5	.	TRBV7-2	TRBD2
TGTGCCAGCAGCTTGGATTCCGGGAGGAGGACTGAAGCTTTCTTT	CASSLDSGRRTEAFF	TRBJ1-1	.	TRBV5-4	.
TGTGCCAGCACTCCCCCCGGAGCCCCGCAAGAGACCCAGTACTTC	CASTPPGAPQETQYF	TRBJ2-5	.	TRBV28	.
TGTGCCAGCAGCTTAGAAGGACTAGCGGGGTTCAATGAGCAGTTCTTC	CASSLEGLAGFNEQFF	TRBJ2-1	.	TRBV7-9	TRBD2
TGTGCCAGCAGCTTAGCGGGGGGAAACCAAGAGACCCAGTACTTC	CASSLAGGNQETQYF	TRBJ2-5	.	TRBV7-9	.
TGCGCCAGCAGCCTGACTAGCGGGGGGGCCCCGGGGACCCAGTACTTC	CASSLTSGGAPGTQYF	TRBJ2-5	few	TRBV4-1	TRBD2
TGCGCCAGCAGCCCCCTACAGGGAGCCACCGGGGAGCTGTTTTTT	CASSPLQGATGELFF	TRBJ2-2	.	TRBV4-1	.
TGTGCCAGCTCACTGACAGGTGGAGGCAATTCACCCCTCCACTTT	CASSLTGGGNSPLHF	TRBJ1-6	once	TRBV18	.
TGTGCCAGCAGACCGACAGGTACCTCTGGAAACACCATATATTTT	CASRPTGTSGNTIYF	TRBJ1-3	once	TRBV7-2	.
TGCGCCAGCAGCCAGGAACAGGGGTTGAACACTGAAGCTTTCTTT	CASSQEQGLNTEAFF	TRBJ1-1	once	TRBV4-1	TRBD1
TGTGCCAGCACCCCTAGAGGGAGGTCTAACTATGGCTACACCTTC	CASTPRGRSNYGYTF	TRBJ1-2	.	TRBV7-9	.
TGTGCCAGCAGGCACAGGGGGGGACCCTACGAGCAGTACTTC	CASRHRGGPYEQYF	TRBJ2-7	.	TRBV27	.
TGCGCCAGCAGCTTGGTGGCAGTCGAGACCCAGTACTTC	CASSLVAVETQYF	TRBJ2-5	.	TRBV5-1	.
TGTGCCAGCAGCTCGAACCTGGGGGGTGGCTACACCTTC	CASSSNLGGGYTF	TRBJ1-2	.	TRBV7-2	.
TGTGCCAGCAGTTTACCTGATTTCACAGGGCGGAACACTGAAGCTTTCTTT	CASSLPDFTGRNTEAFF	TRBJ1-1	.	TRBV28	.
TGCAGCGCCGGCCCGGGAGGCACTTCTGGGGCCAACGTCCTGACTTTC	CSAGPGGTSGANVLTF	TRBJ2-6	.	TRBV29-1	TRBD2
TGTGCCAGCAGTCCCCCAGGGGTCCAGGGCTACGAGCAGTACTTC	CASSPPGVQGYEQYF	TRBJ2-7	.	TRBV6-5	.
TGTGCCAGCAGCTTTCGCTCAGGGGAGACAGATACGCAGTATTTT	CASSFRSGETDTQYF	TRBJ2-3	.	TRBV7-9	.
TGTGCCAGCAGCCACCTCTATGCAGAGACCCAGTACTTC	CASSHLYAETQYF	TRBJ2-5	once	TRBV3-1/TRBV3-2	.
TGTGCCAGCACCCTAGGAAGGTACGGGGAGCAGTTCTTC	CASTLGRYGEQFF	TRBJ2-1	.	TRBV2	.
TGTGCCAGCTCACTACGCCCGGGAACAGATACGCAGTATTTT	CASSLRPGTDTQYF	TRBJ2-3	few	TRBV18	.
TGTGCCAGCAGTTCACAAGTAGCGGGGGGACTCTCCTACGAGCAGTACTTC	CASSSQVAGGLSYEQYF	TRBJ2-7	once	TRBV2	TRBD2
TGTGCCAGCAGCTTTGGGACAGGGGGTGTAATAGCCCAGCATTTT	CASSFGTGGVIAQHF	TRBJ1-5	.	TRBV5-6	TRBD1
TGCAGTGCTAGTACTGGAGTGAACACTGAAGCTTTCTTT	CSASTGVNTEAFF	TRBJ1-1	.	TRBV20-1	.